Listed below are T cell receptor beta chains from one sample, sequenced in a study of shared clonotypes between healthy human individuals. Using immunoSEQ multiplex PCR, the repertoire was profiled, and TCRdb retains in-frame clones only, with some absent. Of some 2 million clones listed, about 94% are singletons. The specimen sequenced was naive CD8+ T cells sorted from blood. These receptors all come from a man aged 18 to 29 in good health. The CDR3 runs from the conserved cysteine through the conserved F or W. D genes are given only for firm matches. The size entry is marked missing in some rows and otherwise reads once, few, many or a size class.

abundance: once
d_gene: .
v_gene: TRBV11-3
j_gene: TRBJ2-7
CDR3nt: TGTGCCAGCAGCTCCCGCGAGGGGCTATACTCCTACGAGCAGTACTTC
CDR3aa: CASSSREGLYSYEQYF

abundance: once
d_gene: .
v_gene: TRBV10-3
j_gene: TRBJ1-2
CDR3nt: TGTGCCATCAGTGAGGTGCAGGGGTCCAACTATGGCTACACCTTC
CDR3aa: CAISEVQGSNYGYTF

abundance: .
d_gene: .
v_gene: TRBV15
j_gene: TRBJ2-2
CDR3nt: TGTGCCACCAGCAGAGATAGACTATCGAACACCGGGGAGCTGTTTTTT
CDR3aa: CATSRDRLSNTGELFF

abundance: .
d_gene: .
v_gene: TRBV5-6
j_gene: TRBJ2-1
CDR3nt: TGTGCCAGCAGCTTGGAATTACAGGGTGGCTACAATGAGCAGTTCTTC
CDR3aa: CASSLELQGGYNEQFF

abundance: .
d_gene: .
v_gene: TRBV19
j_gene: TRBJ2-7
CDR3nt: TGTGCCAGTAGTAGCCCTGGACAGCGCTACGAGCAGTACTTC
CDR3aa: CASSSPGQRYEQYF

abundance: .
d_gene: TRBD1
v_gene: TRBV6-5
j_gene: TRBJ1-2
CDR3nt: TGTGCCAGCAGTCCCGGGACAGGGCCAATTTATGGCTACACCTTC
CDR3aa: CASSPGTGPIYGYTF

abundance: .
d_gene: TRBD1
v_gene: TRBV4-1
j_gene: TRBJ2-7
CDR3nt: TGCGCCAGCAGCCAAGATGGACAGGGGGCCACCTACGAGCAGTACTTC
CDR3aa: CASSQDGQGATYEQYF

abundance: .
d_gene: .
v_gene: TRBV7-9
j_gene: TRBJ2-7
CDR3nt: TGTGCCAGCAGCTCATGGACAGAAGACTACGAGCAGTACTTC
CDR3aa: CASSSWTEDYEQYF

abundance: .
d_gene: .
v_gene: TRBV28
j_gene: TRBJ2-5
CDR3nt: TGTGCCAGCAGCCTAAGGAGGCAGGGGGAGACCCAGTACTTC
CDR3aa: CASSLRRQGETQYF

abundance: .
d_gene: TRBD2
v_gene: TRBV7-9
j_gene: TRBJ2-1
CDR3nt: TGTGCCAGCAGCTTAGCGCTCGCGGGAGGGCAGTTCTTC
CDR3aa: CASSLALAGGQFF

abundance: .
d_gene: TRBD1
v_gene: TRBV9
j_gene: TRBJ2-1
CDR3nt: TGTGCCAGCAGCATTTCAGGGGGCTATGAGCAGTTCTTC
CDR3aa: CASSISGGYEQFF

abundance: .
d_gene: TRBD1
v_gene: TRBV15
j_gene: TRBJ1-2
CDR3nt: TGTGCCACCAGCAGAGATAACACAGGGGCTTACTATGGCTACACCTTC
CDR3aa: CATSRDNTGAYYGYTF

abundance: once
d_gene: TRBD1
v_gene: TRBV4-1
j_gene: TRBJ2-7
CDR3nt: TGCGCCAGCAGGCAGGACAGGGGGTTGTACTTC
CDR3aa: CASRQDRGLYF

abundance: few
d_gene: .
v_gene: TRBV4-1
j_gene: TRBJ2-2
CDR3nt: TGCGCCAGCAGCCAAGAGCACACCGGGGAGCTGTTTTTT
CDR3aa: CASSQEHTGELFF

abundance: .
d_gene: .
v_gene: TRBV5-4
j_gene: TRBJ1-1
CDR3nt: TGTGCCAGCAGCCGGACGGCCGACACTGAAGCTTTCTTT
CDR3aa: CASSRTADTEAFF

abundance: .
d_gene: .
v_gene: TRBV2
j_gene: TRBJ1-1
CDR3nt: TGTGCCAGCAGTGAAGCGCGGGTGAACACTGAAGCTTTCTTT
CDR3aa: CASSEARVNTEAFF

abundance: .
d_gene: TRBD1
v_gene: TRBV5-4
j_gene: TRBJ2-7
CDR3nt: TGTGCCAGCAGCGCACAGGGGAGCTCCTACGAGCAGTACTTC
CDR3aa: CASSAQGSSYEQYF

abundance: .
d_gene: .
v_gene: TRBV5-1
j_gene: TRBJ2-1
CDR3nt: TGCGCCAGCAGCTTTAAGGTTTACAATGAGCAGTTCTTC
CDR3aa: CASSFKVYNEQFF

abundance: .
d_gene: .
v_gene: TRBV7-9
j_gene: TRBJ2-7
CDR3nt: TGTGCCAGCAGCTTAGTAGTGTACGAGCAGTACTTC
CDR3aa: CASSLVVYEQYF

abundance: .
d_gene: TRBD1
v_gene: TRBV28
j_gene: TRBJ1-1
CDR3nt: TGTGCCAGCAGTTTTGACAGGGATATCACTGAAGCTTTCTTT
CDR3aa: CASSFDRDITEAFF

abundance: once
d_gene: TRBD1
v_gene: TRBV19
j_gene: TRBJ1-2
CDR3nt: TGTGCCAGTAGGAGTCCTGACAGGGGGCCTTATGGCTACACCTTC
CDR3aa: CASRSPDRGPYGYTF

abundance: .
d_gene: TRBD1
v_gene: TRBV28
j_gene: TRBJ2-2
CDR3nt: TGTGCCAGCATTGGCCGGGACAGCTACACCGGGGAGCTGTTTTTT
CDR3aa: CASIGRDSYTGELFF

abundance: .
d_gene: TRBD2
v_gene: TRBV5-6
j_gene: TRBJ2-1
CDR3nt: TGTGCCAGCAGCTTGGCACTAGCGGGTTACAATGAGCAGTTCTTC
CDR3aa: CASSLALAGYNEQFF

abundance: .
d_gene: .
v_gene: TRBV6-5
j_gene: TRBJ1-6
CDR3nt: TGTGCCAGCAGCCCGTTTTCCAATTCACCCCTCCACTTT
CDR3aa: CASSPFSNSPLHF

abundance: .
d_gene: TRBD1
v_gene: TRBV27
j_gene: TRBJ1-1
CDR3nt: TGTGCCAGCAGTCCTACAGGGGGTATAGTAACTGAAGCTTTCTTT
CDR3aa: CASSPTGGIVTEAFF

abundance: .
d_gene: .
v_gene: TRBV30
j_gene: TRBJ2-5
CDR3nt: TGTGCCTTGGCCGGGGCAGCCGGAGAGACCCAGTACTTC
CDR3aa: CALAGAAGETQYF

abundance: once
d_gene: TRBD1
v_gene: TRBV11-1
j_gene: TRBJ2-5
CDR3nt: TGTGCCAGCAGTGATCTGACAGGGGAACAAGAGACCCAGTACTTC
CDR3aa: CASSDLTGEQETQYF

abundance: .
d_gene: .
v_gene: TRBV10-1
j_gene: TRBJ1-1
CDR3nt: TGCGCCCCTAGCGGCCTCCGATTGGCTTTCTTT
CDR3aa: CAPSGLRLAFF

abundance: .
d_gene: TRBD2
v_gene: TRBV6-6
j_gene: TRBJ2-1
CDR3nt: TGTGCCAGCAGTTCCGCGGGGGGGAGCTCCTACAATGAGCAGTTCTTC
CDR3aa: CASSSAGGSSYNEQFF

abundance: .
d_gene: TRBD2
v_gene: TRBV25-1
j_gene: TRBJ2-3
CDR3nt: TGTGCCAGCAGTGAAATCGGACTAGCGGTCTCAGATACGCAGTATTTT
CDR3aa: CASSEIGLAVSDTQYF

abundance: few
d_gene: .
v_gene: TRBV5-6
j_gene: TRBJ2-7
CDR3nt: TGTGCCAGCAGCTTGGACGGGGGCGAGCAGTACTTC
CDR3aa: CASSLDGGEQYF

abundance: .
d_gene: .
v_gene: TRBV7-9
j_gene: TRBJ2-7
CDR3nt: TGTGCCAGCAGCCCATTAGACGGGCAGACCTACGAGCAGTACTTC
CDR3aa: CASSPLDGQTYEQYF

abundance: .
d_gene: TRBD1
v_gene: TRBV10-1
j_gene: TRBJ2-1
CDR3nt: TGCGCCAGCAGCGCTCACGTTAGGACAGGGGGTGAGCAGTTCTTC
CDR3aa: CASSAHVRTGGEQFF

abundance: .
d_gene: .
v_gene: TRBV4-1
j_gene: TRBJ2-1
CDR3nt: TGCGCCAGCAGCCGAGGACTTCCAGAAAGCTCCTACAATGAGCAGTTCTTC
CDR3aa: CASSRGLPESSYNEQFF

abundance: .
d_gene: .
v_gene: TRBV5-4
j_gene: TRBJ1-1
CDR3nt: TGTGCCAGCACTCGGGGAGGGGAGGACCCTGAAGCTTTCTTT
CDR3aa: CASTRGGEDPEAFF

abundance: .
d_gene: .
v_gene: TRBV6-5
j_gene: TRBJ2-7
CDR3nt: TGTGCCAGCAGTCCCGAGACAGGCCTCTCCTACGAGCAGTACTTC
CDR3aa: CASSPETGLSYEQYF

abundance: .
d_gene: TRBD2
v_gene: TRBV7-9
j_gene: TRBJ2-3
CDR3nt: TGTGCCAGCAGCTTGGGGACTAGCGGGAATTTTGATACGCAGTATTTT
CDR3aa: CASSLGTSGNFDTQYF

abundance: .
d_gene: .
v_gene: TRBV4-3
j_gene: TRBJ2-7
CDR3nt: TGCGCCAGCAGCCAGTTGACAGATACCCCCGAGGAGCAGTACTTC
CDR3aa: CASSQLTDTPEEQYF

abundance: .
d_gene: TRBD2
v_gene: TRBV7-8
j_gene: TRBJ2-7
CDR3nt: TGTGCCAGCAGCTTAGAGGGTAGCGGGAGGACCTCCTACGAGCAGTACTTC
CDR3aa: CASSLEGSGRTSYEQYF

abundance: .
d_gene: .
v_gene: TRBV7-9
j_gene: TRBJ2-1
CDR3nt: TGTGCCAGCAGCCCATGGGGCCCTGGGTCCTACAATGAGCAGTTCTTC
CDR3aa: CASSPWGPGSYNEQFF

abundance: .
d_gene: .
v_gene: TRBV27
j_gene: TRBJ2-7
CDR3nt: TGTGCCAGCAGTCTGGGGACTCTCAGGAACGAGCAGTACTTC
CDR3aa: CASSLGTLRNEQYF

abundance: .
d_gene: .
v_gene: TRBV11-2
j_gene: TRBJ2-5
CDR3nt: TGTGCCAGCAGCTTAGAAACTACCCAAGAGACCCAGTACTTC
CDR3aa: CASSLETTQETQYF

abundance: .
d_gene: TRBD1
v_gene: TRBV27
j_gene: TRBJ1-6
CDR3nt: TGTGCCAGCAGGCCGGGACAGGGGGCATCGAGCTCCTATAATTCACCCCTCCACTTT
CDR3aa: CASRPGQGASSSYNSPLHF

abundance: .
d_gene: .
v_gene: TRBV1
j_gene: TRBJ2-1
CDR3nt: TGCACCAGCAGCCTTCGGACTAGCGGGTACAATGAGCAGTTCTTC
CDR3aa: CTSSLRTSGYNEQFF

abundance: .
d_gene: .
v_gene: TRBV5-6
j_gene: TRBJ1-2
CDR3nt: TGTGCCAGCAGCTTGGCAGGGGACTATGGCTACACCTTC
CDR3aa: CASSLAGDYGYTF

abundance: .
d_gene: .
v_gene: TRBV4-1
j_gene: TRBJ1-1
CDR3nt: TGCGCCAGCAGCCAAGATCTGGGGGGGTGGGGTGAAGCTTTCTTT
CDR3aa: CASSQDLGGWGEAFF

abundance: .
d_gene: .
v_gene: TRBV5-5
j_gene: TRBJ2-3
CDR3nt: TGTGCCAGCAGCTTCTTCCCGGGGGCAAGCACAGATACGCAGTATTTT
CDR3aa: CASSFFPGASTDTQYF

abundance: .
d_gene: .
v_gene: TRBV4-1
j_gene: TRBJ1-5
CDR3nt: TGCGCCAGCAGCCAGCTCGGGGGTCAGCCCCAGCATTTT
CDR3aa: CASSQLGGQPQHF

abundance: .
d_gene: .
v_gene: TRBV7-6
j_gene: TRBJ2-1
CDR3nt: TGTGCCAGCAGCTCAGTTGGTAATGAGCAGTTCTTC
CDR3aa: CASSSVGNEQFF

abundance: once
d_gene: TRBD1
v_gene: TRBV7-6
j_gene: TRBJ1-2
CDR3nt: TGTGCCAGCAGCTTGTCAGGGGGCGATGGCTACACCTTC
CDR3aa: CASSLSGGDGYTF

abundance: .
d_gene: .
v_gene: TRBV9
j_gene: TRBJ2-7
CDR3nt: TGTGCCAGCAGCGCGACAGGAGCGACCTACGAGCAGTACTTC
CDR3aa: CASSATGATYEQYF

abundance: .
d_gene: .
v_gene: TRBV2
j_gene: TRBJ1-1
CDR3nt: TGTGCCAGCACCTGGACGGGGAACACTGAAGCTTTCTTT
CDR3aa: CASTWTGNTEAFF

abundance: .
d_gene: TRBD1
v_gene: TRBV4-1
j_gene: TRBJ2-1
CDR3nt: TGCGCCAGCGGGATACAGGGGGCCGACCTCTACAATGAGCAGTTCTTC
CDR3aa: CASGIQGADLYNEQFF

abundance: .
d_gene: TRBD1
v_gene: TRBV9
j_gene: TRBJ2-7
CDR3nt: TGTGCCAGCAGCGACACCGGGACAGGGGACGAGCAGTACTTC
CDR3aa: CASSDTGTGDEQYF

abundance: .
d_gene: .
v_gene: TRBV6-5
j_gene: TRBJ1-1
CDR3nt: TGTGCCAGCAGCCTAGGGCAGGACACTGAAGCTTTCTTT
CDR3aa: CASSLGQDTEAFF